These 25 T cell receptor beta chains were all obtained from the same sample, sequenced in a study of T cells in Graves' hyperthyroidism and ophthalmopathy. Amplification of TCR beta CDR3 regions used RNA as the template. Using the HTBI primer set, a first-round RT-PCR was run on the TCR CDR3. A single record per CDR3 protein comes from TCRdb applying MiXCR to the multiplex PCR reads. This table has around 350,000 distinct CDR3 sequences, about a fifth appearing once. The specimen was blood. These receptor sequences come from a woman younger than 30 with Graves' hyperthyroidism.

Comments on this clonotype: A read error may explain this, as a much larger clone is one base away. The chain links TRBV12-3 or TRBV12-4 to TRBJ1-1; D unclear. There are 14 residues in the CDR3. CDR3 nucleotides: TGTGCCAGCAGTTTAGCAGCGGTTAACACTGAAGCTTCCTTT. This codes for CASSLAAVNTEASF.

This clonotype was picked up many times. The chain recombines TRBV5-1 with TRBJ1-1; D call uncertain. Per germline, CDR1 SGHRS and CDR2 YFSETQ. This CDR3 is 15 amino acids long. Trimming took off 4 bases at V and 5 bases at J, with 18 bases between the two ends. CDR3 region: CASSGPVGGGTEAFF. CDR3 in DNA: TGCGCCAGCAGCGGACCGGTGGGCGGAGGAACTGAAGCTTTCTTT.

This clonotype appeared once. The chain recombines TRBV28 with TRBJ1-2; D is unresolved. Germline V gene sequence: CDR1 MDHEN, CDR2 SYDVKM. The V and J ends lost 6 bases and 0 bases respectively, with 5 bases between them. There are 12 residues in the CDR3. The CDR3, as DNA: TGTGCCAGCAGGACAACTAACTATGGCTACACCTTC. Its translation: CASRTTNYGYTF.

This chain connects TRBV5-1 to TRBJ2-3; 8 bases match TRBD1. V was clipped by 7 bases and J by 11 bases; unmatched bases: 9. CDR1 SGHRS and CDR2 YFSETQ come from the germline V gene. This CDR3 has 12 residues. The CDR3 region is CASRTGTEEQYF. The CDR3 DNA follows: TGCGCCAGCCGGACAGGGACTGAGGAGCAGTATTTT.

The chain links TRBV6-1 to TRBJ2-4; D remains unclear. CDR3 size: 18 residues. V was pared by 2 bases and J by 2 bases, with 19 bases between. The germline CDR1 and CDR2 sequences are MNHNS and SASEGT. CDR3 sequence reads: CASSESGQAMRTKNIQYF. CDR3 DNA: TGTGCCAGCAGTGAATCCGGCCAGGCGATGAGAACCAAAAACATTCAGTACTTC.

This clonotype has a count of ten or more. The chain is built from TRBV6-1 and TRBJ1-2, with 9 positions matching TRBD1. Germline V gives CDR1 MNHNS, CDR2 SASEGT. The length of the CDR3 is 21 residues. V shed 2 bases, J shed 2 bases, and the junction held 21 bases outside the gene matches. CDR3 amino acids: CASSESLLDRGWFVRNYGYTF. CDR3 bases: TGTGCCAGCAGTGAATCTTTGTTGGACAGGGGCTGGTTTGTTCGGAACTATGGCTACACCTTC.

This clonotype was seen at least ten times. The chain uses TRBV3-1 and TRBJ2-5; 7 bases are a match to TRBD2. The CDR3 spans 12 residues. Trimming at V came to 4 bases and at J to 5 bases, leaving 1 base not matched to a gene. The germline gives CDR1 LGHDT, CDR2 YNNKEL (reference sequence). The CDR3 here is CASSLLAETQYF. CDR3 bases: TGTGCCAGCAGCCTACTAGCGGAGACCCAGTACTTC.

CDR3 protein: CASRGQGFPEAFF. Written as DNA, the CDR3 is TGTGCCAGCAGGGGACAGGGGTTCCCTGAAGCTTTCTTT. The chain has TRBV6-1 and TRBJ1-1; 10 bases align to TRBD1. This CDR3 contains 13 residues. Germline V lookup: CDR1 MNHNS, CDR2 SASEGT. V shed 6 bases, J shed 6 bases, and the junction held 4 bases outside the gene matches.

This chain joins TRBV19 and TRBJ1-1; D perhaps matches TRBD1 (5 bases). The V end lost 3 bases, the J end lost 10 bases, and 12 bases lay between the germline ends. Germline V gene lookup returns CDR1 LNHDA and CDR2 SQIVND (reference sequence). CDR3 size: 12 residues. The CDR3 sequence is CASSIQGVGAFF. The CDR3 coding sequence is TGTGCCAGTAGTATCCAGGGTGTCGGAGCTTTCTTT.

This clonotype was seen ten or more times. CDR3 coding DNA: TGTGCCATGGGGGTGTCTTTCTTT. Translated, it gives CAMGVSFF. V and J are TRBV7-3 and TRBJ1-1, with D maybe TRBD1 (5 bases). The germline V gene encodes CDR1 SGHTA and CDR2 FQGTGA. This CDR3 is built from 8 residues. V was cut by 10 bases and J by 12 bases, with 9 bases left in between.

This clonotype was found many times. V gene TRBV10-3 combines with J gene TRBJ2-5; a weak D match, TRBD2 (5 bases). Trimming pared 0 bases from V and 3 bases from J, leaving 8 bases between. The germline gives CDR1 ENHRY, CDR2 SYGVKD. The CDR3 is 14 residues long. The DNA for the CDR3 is TGTGCCATCAGTGAGTCGACGGGGAAAGAGACCCAGTACTTC. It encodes CAISESTGKETQYF.

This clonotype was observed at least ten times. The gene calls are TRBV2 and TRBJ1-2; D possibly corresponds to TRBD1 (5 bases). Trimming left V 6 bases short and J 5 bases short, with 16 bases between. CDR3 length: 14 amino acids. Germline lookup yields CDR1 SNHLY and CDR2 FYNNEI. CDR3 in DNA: TGTGCCAGCAGGGGACGGATTCGCGAATATGGCTACACCTTC. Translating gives CASRGRIREYGYTF.

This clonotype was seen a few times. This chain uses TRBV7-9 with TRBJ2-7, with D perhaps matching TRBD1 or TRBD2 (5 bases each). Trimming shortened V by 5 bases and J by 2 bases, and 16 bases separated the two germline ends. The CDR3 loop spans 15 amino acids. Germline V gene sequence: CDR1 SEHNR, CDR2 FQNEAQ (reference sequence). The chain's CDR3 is CASSANEGPAYEQYF. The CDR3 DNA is TGTGCCAGCAGCGCAAACGAGGGACCCGCCTACGAGCAGTACTTC.

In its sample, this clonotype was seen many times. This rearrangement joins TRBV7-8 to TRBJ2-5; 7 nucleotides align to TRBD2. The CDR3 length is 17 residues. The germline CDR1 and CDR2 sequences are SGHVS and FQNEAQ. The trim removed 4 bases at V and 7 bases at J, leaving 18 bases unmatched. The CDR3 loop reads CASSSRGGVTAGGTQYF. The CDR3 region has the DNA TGTGCCAGCAGCTCTAGGGGAGGGGTGACCGCCGGGGGGACCCAGTACTTC.

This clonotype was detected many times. In DNA, the CDR3 is TGTGCCAGCAGCTTGAACGGTGAAGCTTTCTTT. It encodes CASSLNGEAFF. The V call is TRBV13, the J call TRBJ1-1; D not certain. V was shortened by 3 bases and J by 7 bases, with 6 bases between the two germline ends. CDR3 size: 11 residues. Germline V gene sequence: CDR1 PRHDT, CDR2 FYEKMQ (reference sequence).

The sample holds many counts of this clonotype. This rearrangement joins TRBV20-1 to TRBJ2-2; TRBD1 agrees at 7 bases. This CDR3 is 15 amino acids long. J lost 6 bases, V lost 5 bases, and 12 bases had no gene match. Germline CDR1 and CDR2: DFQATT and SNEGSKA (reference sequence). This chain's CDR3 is CSALDRPTGSGELFF. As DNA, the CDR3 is TGCAGTGCTTTGGACAGGCCCACCGGGTCCGGGGAGCTGTTTTTT.

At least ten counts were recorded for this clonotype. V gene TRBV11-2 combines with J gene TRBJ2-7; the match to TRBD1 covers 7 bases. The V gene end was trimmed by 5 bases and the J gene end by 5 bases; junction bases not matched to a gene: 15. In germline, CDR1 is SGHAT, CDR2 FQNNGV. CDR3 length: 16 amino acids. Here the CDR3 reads CASSHPGTVGSNEQYF. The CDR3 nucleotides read TGTGCCAGCAGCCACCCTGGGACAGTGGGATCCAACGAGCAGTACTTC.

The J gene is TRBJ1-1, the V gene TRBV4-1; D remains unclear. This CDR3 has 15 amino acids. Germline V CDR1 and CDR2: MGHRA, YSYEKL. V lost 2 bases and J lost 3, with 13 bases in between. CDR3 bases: TGCGCCAGCAGCCAATCTCCCCGGGTGGACACTGAAGCTTTCTTT. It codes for CASSQSPRVDTEAFF.

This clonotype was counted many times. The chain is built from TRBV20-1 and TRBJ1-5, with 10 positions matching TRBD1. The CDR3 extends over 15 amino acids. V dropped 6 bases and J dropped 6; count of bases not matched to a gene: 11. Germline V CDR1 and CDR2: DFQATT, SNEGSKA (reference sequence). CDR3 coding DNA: TGCAGTGCCAGTGGGCTGGACAGGGGGAGTCAGCCCCAGCATTTT. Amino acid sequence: CSASGLDRGSQPQHF.

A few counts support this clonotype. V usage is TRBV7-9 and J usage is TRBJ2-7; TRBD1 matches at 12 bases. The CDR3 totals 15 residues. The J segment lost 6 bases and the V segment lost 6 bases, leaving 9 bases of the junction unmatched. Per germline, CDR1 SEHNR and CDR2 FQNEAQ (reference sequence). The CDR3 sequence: CASRDSGQGAFEQYF. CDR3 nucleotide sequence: TGTGCCAGCAGAGATTCGGGACAGGGGGCCTTCGAGCAGTACTTC.

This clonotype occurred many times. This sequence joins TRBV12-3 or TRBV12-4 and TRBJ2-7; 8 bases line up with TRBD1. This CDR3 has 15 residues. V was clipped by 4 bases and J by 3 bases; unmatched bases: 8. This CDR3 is CASSSRGQGFYEQYF. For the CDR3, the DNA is TGTGCCAGCAGTTCCCGCGGACAGGGATTCTACGAGCAGTACTTC.

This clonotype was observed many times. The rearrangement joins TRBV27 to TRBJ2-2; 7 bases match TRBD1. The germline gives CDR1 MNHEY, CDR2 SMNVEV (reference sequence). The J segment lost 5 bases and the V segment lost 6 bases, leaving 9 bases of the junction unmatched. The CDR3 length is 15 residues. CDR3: CASRERGRGTGELFF. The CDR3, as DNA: TGTGCCAGCAGGGAAAGGGGGCGCGGGACCGGGGAGCTGTTTTTT.

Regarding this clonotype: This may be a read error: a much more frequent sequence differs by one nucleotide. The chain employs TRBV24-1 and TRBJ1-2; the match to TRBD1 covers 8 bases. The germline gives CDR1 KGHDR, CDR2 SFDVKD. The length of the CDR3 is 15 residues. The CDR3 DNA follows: TGTGCCACCAGTGATGACGGACAGGGTTACTATGGCTACGCCTTC. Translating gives CATSDDGQGYYGYAF.

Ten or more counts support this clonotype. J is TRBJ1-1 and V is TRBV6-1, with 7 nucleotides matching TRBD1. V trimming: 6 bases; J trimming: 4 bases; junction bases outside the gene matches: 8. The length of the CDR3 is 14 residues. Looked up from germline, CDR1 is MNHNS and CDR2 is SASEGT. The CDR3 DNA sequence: TGTGCCAGCAGCCAGGACAGGTTGGCCACTGAAGCTTTCTTT. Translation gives CASSQDRLATEAFF.

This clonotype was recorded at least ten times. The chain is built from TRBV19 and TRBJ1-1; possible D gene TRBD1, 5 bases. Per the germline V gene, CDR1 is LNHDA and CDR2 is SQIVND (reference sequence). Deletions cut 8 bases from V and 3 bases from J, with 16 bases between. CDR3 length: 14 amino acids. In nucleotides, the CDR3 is TGTGCCAGTTCGGTCGGGGGGGAGGACACTGAAGCTTTCTTT. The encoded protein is CASSVGGEDTEAFF.